This T cell receptor (beta chain) originates from a study of T-cell reconstitution after alpha-beta-depleted transplantation in children. The CDR3 length is 14 residues. The V end was cut by 0 bases, the J end by 5 bases, with 11 bases between. Germline CDR1 is SGHRS and CDR2 is YFSETQ. This clonotype came up a few times. Its antigen is still unknown. Broader study findings: The authors attributed T-cell counts and diversity one year after transplant mostly to newly produced T cells. There were reportedly several hundred expanded graft clones from which alpha-beta T cells came about two months after transplant.

A TCRbeta library incorporating unique molecular identifiers was prepared. TCRdb re-analysed the PCR reads in MiXCR, keeping a single row per CDR3 protein. The sample includes about 870,000 distinct CDR3 sequences, roughly 15% of them seen just once. Sample: PBMCs, mostly from graft donor cells, taken 360 days after TCRalphabeta/CD19-depleted stem cell transplant. V usage is TRBV5-1 and J usage is TRBJ1-1, with D perhaps TRBD1 (5 bases). The TCR originated in a male patient aged 5 to 17 who had a stem cell transplant for acute lymphoblastic leukemia, so the T cells may come from the graft donor. CDR3 sequence: CASSLEGWATEAFF. For the CDR3, the DNA is TGCGCCAGCAGCTTGGAGGGGTGGGCAACTGAAGCTTTCTTT.